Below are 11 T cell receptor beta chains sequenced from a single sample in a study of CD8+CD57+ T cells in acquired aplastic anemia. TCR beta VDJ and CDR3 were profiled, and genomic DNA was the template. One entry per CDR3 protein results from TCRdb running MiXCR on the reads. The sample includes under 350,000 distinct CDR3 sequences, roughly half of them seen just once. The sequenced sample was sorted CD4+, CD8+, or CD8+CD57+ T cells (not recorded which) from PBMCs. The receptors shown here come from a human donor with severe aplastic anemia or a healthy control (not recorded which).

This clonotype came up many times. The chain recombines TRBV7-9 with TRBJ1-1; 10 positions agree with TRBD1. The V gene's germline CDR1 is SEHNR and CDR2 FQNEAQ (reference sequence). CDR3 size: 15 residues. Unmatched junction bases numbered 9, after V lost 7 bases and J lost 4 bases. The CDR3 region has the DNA TGTGCCAGCACCCTAGGACAGGGGGAGGCCACTGAAGCTTTCTTT. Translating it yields CASTLGQGEATEAFF.

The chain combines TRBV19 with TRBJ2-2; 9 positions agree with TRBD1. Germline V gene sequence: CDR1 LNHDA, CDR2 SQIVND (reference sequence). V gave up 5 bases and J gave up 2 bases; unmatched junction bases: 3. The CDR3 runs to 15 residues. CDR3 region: CASSVGQGNTGELFF. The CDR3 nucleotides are TGTGCCAGTAGTGTGGGACAGGGCAACACCGGGGAGCTGTTTTTT.

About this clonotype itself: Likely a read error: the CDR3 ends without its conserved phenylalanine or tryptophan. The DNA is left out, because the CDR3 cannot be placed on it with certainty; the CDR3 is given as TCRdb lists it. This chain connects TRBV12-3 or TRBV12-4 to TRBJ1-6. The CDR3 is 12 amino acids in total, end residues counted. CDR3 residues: CASSLMDSPLHL.

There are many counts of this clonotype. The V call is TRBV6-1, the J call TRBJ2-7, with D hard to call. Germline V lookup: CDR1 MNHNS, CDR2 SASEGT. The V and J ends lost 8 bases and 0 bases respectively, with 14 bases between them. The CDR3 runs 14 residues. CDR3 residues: CASATASSSYEQYF. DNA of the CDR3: TGTGCCAGCGCCACAGCGTCGAGCTCCTACGAGCAGTACTTC.

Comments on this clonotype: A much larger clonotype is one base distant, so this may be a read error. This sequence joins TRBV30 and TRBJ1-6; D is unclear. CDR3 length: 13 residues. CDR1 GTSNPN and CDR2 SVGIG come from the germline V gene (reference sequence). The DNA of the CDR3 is TGTGCCTTCCTCTTCTCTGGGGATTCACCCCTCCGCTTT. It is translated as CAFLFSGDSPLRF.

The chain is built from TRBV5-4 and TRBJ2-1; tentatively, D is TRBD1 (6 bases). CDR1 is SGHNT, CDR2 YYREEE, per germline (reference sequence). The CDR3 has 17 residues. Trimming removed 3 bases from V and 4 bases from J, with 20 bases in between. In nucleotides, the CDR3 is TGTGCCAGCAGCTCGAGTCAGGGGTTCTCGGAGTACAATGAGCAGTTCTTC. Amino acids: CASSSSQGFSEYNEQFF.

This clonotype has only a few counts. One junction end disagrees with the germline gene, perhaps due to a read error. CDR3 nucleotides: TGTGCCACTAGTGATCAAGGGACTAGCGGGAGGGCCCGGCTGGAAGATACGCAGTATTTT. This gives the protein CATSDQGTSGRARLEDTQYF. This chain joins TRBV24-1 and TRBJ2-3, with 16 bases aligning to TRBD2. The germline gives CDR1 KGHDR, CDR2 SFDVKD. The CDR3 consists of 20 residues.

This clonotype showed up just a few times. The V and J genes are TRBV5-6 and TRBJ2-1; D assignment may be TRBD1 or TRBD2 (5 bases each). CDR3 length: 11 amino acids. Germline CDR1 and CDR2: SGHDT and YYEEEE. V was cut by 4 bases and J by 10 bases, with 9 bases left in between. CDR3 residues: CASSGRGEQFF. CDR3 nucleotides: TGTGCCAGCAGCGGCCGGGGCGAGCAGTTCTTC.

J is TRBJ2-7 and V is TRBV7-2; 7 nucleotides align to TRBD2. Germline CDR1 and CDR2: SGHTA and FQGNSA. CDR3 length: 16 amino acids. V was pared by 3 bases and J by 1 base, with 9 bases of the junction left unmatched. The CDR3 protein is CASSFSGLYPSYEQYF. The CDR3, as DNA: TGTGCCAGCAGCTTTAGCGGGCTTTACCCTTCCTACGAGCAGTACTTC.

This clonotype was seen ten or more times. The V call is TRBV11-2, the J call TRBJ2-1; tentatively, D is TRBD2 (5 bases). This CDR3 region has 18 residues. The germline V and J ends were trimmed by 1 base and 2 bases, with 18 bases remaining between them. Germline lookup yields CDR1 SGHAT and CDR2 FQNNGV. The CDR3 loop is CASSLVFRGLGPYNEQFF. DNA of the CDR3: TGTGCCAGCAGCTTAGTTTTTCGAGGACTGGGCCCCTACAATGAGCAGTTCTTC.

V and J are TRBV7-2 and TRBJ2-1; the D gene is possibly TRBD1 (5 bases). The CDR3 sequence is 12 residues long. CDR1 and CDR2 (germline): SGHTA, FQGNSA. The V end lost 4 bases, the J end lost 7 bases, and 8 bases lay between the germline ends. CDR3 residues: CASSYDSNEQFF. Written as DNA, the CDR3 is TGTGCCAGCAGCTACGACAGTAATGAGCAGTTCTTC.